The clone carrying this TCR beta chain was detected a few times. What it recognizes is unknown. Memory CD4+ cells were defined as CD4+CD45RO+CD25-. Study-level results: Whole repertoires were not studied in the larger cohort, only one V-J beta rearrangement. The TCR gene usage of tumor memory CD4+ T cells clustered together with blood and lymph node memory CD4+ cells and with lymph node naive CD4+ cells.

Constant-region reverse primers amplified full-length variable regions, followed by semi-nested Nested Universal Primer A PCR. TCRdb processed the 5' RACE reads anew with MiXCR; each CDR3 protein has one entry. The table lists several thousand distinct CDR3 sequences, around 40% of them singletons, with 6% to 7% in the top ten. CDR1 and CDR2 (germline): SQVTM, ANQGSEA. This CDR3 is 14 amino acids long. Trimming took off 3 bases at V and 5 bases at J, with 14 bases between the two ends. The receptor was isolated from a female donor with breast cancer. The rearrangement uses TRBV29-1 and TRBJ2-1; D remains unclear. The sequencing input was tumor-infiltrating memory CD4+ T cells sorted from the breast tumor. The subset here: memory CD4+ T cells, CD4+CD45RO+CD25-. The CDR3 DNA reads TGCAGCGTTGATAGATGGTACAGCGACAATGAGCAGTTCTTC. Translated: CSVDRWYSDNEQFF.